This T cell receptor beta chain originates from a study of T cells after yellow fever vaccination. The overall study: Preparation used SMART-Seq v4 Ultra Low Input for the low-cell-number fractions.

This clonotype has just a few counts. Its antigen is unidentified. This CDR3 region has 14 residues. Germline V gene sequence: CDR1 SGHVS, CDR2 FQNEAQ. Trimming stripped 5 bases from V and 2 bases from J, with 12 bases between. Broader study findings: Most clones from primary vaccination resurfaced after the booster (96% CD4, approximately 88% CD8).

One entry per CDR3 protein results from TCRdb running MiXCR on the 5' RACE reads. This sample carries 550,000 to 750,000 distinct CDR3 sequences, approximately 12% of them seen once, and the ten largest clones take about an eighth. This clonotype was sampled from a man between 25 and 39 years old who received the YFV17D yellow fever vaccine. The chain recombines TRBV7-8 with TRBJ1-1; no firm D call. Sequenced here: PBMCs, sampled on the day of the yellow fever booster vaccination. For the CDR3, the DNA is TGTGCCAGCAGCACCCTGTTAGCTAACACTGAAGCTTTCTTT. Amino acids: CASSTLLANTEAFF.